Sequencing of this TCR beta chain was carried out in a study of shared clonotypes between healthy human individuals. Overall study context: There were three CD4 naive, three CD4 memory, two CD8 naive and one CD8 memory plates per donor.

Healthy and HIV-negative, the adult donors had no recent acute infections or vaccinations. CDR1 SGHNT and CDR2 YYREEE come from the germline V gene (reference sequence). The CDR3 runs 15 residues. After removal of 0 bases from V and 8 bases from J, the junction contained 9 bases not matched to a gene. Sequencing was performed with immunoSEQ multiplex PCR; in TCRdb, only in-frame clones are kept and a portion is missing. The data hold over a million clones, with 70% to 80% observed a single time. Points from the study as a whole: Generally, naive subsets came out with larger estimated richness than memory subsets.

Concerning this clone itself: Its specificity is unknown.

Sequenced sample: memory CD4+ T cells from PBMCs. Subset specified: CD45RA-negative fraction. This rearrangement joins TRBV5-4 to TRBJ1-2; 8 positions agree with TRBD1. This TCR derives from a man aged 18 to 29 in good health. Some clones in this sample may be carry-over from other donors' samples. The CDR3 here is CASSLGRQGAQGYTF. In DNA, the CDR3 is TGTGCCAGCAGCTTGGGGCGTCAGGGGGCGCAGGGCTACACCTTC.